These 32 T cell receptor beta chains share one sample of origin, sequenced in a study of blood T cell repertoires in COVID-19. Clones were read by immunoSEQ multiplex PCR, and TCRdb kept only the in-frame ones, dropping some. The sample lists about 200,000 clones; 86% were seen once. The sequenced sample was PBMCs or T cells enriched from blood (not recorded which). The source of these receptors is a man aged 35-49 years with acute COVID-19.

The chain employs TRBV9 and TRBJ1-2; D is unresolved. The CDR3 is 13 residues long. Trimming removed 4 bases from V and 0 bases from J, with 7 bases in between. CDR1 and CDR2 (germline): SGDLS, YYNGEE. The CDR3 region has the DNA TGTGCCAGCAGCATTCCCGCTAACTATGGCTACACCTTC. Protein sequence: CASSIPANYGYTF.

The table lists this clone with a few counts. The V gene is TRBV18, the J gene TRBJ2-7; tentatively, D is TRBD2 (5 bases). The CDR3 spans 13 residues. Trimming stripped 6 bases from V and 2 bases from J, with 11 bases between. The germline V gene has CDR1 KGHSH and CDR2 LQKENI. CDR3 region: CASSLAEAYEQYF. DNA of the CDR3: TGTGCCAGCTCGCTAGCAGAAGCCTACGAGCAGTACTTC.

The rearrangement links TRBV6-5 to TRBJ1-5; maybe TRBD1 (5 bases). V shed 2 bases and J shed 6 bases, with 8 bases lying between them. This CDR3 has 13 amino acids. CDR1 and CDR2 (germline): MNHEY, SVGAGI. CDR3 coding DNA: TGTGCCAGCAGTTACGGGGGGGGTCAGCCCCAGCATTTT. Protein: CASSYGGGQPQHF.

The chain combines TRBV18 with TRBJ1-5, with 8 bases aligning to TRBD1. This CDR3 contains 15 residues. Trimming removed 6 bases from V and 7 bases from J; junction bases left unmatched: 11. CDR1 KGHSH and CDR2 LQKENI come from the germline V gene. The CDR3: CASSPGQGSGQPQHF. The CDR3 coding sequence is TGTGCCAGCTCCCCAGGACAGGGTTCGGGGCAGCCCCAGCATTTT. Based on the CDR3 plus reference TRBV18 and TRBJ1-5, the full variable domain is NAGVMQNPRHLVRRRGQEARLRCSPMKGHSHVYWYRQLPEEGLKFMVYLQKENIIDESGMPKERFSAEFPKEGPSILRIQQVVRGDSAAYFCASSPGQGSGQPQHFGDGTRLSIL.

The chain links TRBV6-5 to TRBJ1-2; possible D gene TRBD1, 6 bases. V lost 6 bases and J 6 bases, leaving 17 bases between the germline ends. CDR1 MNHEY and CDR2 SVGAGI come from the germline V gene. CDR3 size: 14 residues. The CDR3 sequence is CASRIHGGADGYTF. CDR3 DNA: TGTGCCAGCAGGATCCATGGGGGCGCGGATGGCTACACCTTC.

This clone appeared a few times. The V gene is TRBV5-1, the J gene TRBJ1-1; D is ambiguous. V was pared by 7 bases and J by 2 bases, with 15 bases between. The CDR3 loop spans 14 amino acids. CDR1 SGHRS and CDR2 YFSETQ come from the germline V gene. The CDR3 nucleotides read TGCGCCAGCGCGATGGAGGGAGGAAACACTGAAGCTTTCTTT. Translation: CASAMEGGNTEAFF.

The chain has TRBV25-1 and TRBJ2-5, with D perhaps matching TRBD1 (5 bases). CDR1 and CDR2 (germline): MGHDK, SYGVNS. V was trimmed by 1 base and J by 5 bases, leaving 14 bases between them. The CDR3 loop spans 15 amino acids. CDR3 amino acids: CASSELNTGGETQYF. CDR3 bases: TGTGCCAGCAGTGAATTAAATACAGGTGGGGAGACCCAGTACTTC.

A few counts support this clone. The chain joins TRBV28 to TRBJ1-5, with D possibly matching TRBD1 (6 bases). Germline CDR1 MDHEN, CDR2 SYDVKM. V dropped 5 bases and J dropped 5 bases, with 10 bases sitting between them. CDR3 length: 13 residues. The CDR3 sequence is CASSTGTDQPQHF. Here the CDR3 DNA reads TGTGCCAGCAGTACAGGGACGGATCAGCCCCAGCATTTT.

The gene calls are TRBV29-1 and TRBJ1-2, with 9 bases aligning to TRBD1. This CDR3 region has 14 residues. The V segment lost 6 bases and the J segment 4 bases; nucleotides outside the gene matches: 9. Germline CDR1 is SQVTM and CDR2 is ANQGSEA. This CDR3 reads CSVKPGTGPYGYTF. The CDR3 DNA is TGCAGCGTCAAACCCGGGACAGGGCCCTATGGCTACACCTTC.

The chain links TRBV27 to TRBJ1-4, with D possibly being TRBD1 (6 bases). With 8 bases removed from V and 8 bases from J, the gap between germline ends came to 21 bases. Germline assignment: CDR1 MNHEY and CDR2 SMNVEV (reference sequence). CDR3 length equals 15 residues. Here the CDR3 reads CASRIGGGVGEKLFF. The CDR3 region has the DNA TGTGCCAGCCGCATAGGGGGAGGGGTAGGAGAAAAACTGTTTTTT.

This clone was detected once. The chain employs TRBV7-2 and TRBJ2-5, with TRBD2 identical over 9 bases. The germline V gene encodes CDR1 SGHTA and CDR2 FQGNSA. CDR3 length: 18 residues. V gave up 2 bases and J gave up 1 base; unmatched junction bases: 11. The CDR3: CASSLFWLAGSSQETQYF. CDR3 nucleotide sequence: TGTGCCAGCAGCTTATTTTGGCTAGCGGGATCCAGCCAAGAGACCCAGTACTTC.

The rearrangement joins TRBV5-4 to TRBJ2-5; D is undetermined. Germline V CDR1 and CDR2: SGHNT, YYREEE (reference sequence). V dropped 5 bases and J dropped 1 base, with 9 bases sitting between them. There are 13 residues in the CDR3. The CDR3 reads CASRPLSQETQYF. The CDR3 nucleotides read TGTGCCAGCAGGCCGCTGAGCCAAGAGACCCAGTACTTC.

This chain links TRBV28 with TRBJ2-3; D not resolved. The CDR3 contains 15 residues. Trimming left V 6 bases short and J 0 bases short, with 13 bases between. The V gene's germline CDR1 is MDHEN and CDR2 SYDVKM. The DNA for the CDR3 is TGTGCCAGCAGGGGCCTTATCGAGAGCACAGATACGCAGTATTTT. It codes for CASRGLIESTDTQYF.

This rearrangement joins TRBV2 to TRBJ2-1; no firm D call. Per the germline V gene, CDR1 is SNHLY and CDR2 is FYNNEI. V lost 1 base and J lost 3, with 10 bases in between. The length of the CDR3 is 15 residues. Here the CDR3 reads CASSEGPSDYNEQFF. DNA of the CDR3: TGTGCCAGCAGTGAAGGGCCCTCTGACTACAATGAGCAGTTCTTC.

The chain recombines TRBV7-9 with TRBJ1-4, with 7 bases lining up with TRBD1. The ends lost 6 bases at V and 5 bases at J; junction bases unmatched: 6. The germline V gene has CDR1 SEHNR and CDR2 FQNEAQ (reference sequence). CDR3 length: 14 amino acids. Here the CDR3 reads CASREIGGNEKLFF. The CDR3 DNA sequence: TGTGCCAGCAGGGAGATAGGGGGCAATGAAAAACTGTTTTTT.

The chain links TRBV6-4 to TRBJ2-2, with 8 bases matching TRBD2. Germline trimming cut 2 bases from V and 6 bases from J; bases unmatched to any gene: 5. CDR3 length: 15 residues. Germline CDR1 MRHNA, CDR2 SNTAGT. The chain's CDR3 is CASSDNGRVSGELFF. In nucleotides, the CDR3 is TGTGCCAGCAGTGACAACGGGAGGGTATCCGGGGAGCTGTTTTTT.

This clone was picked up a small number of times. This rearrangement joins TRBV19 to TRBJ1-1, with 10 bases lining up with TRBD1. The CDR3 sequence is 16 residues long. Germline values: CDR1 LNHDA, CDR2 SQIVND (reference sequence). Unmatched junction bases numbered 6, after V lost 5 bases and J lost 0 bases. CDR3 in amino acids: CASSDRGRRMNTEAFF. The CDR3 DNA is TGTGCCAGTAGTGACAGGGGGCGAAGGATGAACACTGAAGCTTTCTTT.

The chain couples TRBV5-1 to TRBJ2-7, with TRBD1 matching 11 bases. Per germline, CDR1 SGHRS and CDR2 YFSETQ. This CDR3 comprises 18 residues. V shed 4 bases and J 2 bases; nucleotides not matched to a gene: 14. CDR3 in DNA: TGCGCCAGCAGCAAGGACAGGGGGCTGACTAGCGAAACCTACGAGCAGTACTTC. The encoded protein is CASSKDRGLTSETYEQYF.

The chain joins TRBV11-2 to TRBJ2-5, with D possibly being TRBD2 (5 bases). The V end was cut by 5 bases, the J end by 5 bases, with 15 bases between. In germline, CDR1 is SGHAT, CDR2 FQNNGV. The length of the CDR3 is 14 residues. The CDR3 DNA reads TGTGCCAGCAGCCCTCGACTGGGCGGGGAGACCCAGTACTTC. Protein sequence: CASSPRLGGETQYF.

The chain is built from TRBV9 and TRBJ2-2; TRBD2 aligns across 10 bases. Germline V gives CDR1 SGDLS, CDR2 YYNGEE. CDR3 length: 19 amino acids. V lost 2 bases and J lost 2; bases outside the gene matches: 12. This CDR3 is CASSVPRGASGGNTGELFF. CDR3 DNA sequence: TGTGCCAGCAGCGTTCCGAGAGGGGCTAGCGGGGGAAACACCGGGGAGCTGTTTTTT.

CDR3 sequence: CASSYGSEKLFF. CDR3 nucleotides: TGTGCCAGCAGTTACGGGAGTGAAAAACTGTTTTTT. The V call is TRBV6-6, the J call TRBJ1-4, with D uncertain. The germline gives CDR1 MNHNY, CDR2 SVGAGI (reference sequence). With 2 bases removed from V and 7 bases from J, the gap between germline ends came to 5 bases. The CDR3 has 12 residues.

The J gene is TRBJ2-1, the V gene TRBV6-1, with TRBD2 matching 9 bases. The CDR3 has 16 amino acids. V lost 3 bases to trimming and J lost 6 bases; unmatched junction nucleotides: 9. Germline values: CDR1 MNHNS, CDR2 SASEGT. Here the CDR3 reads CASSDQPSGVGNEQFF. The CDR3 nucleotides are TGTGCCAGCAGTGACCAACCTAGCGGGGTAGGCAATGAGCAGTTCTTC.

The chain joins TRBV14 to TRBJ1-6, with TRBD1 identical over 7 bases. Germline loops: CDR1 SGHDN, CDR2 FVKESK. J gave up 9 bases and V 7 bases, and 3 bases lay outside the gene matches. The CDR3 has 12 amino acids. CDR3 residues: CASTPGGSPLHF. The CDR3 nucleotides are TGTGCCAGCACCCCAGGGGGTTCACCCCTCCACTTT.

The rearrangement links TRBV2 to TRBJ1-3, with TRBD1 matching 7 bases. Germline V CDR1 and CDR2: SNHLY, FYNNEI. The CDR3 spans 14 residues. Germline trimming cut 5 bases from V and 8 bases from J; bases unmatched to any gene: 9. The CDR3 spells CASSPKTGRYTIYF. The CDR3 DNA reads TGTGCCAGCAGTCCAAAGACAGGGCGCTACACCATATATTTT. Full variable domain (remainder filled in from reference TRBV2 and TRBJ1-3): EPEVTQTPSHQVTQMGQEVILRCVPISNHLYFYWYRQILGQKVEFLVSFYNNEISEKSEIFDDQFSVERPDGSNFTLKIRSTKLEDSAMYFCASSPKTGRYTIYFGEGSWLTVV.

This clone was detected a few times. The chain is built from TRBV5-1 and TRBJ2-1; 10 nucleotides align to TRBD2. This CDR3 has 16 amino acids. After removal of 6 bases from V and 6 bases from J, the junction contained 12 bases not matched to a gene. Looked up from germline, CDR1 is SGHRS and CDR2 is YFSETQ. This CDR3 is CASTTRIAGGGNEQFF. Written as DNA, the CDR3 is TGCGCCAGCACTACCCGGATAGCGGGAGGAGGCAATGAGCAGTTCTTC.

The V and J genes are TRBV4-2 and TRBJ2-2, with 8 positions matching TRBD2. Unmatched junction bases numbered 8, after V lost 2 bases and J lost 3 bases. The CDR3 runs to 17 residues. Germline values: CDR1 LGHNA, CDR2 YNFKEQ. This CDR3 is CASSQLGAGVYTGELFF. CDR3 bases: TGTGCCAGCAGCCAACTCGGAGCGGGAGTGTACACCGGGGAGCTGTTTTTT.

The CDR3 sequence is CASSPLGETQYF. DNA of the CDR3: TGTGCCAGCTCACCCCTCGGGGAGACCCAGTACTTC. The chain carries TRBV18 and TRBJ2-5; D not resolved. Trimming cost V 3 bases and J 5 bases, with 7 bases left between them. Germline V gene data show CDR1 as KGHSH and CDR2 as LQKENI. The CDR3 has 12 residues.

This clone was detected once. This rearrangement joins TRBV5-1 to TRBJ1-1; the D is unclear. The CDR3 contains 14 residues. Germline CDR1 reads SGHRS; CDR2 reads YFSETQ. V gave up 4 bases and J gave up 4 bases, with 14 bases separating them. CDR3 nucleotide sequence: TGCGCCAGCAGCCCCCCCGGGGAAGGCACTGAAGCTTTCTTT. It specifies CASSPPGEGTEAFF.

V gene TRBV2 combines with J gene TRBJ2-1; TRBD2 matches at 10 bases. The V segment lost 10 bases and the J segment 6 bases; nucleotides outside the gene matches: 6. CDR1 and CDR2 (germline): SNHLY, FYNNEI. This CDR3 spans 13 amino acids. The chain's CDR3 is CAILAGVGNEQFF. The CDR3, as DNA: TGTGCCATCCTAGCGGGAGTCGGCAATGAGCAGTTCTTC.

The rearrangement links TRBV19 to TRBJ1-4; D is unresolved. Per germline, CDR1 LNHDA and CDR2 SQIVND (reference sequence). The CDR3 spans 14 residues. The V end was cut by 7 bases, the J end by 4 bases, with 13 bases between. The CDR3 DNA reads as TGTGCCAGTACCGTGGGCCTACGTAATGAAAAACTGTTTTTT. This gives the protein CASTVGLRNEKLFF.

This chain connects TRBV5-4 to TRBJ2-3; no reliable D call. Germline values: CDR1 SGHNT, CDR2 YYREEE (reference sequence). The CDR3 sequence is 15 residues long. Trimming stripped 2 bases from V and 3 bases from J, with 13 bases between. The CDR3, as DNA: TGTGCCAGCAGCTTAATGGGCCCCCGGACAGATACGCAGTATTTT. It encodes CASSLMGPRTDTQYF.

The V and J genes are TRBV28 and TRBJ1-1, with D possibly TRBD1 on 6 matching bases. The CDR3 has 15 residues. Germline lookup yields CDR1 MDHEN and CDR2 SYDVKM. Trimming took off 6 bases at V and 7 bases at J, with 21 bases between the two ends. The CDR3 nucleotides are TGTGCCAGCAGCCCGATACCCTCTAGGGGGGGTGAAGCTTTCTTT. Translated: CASSPIPSRGGEAFF. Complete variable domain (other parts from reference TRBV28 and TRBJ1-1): DVKVTQSSRYLVKRTGEKVFLECVQDMDHENMFWYRQDPGLGLRLIYFSYDVKMKEKGDIPEGYSVSREKKERFSLILESASTNQTSMYLCASSPIPSRGGEAFFGQGTRLTVV.